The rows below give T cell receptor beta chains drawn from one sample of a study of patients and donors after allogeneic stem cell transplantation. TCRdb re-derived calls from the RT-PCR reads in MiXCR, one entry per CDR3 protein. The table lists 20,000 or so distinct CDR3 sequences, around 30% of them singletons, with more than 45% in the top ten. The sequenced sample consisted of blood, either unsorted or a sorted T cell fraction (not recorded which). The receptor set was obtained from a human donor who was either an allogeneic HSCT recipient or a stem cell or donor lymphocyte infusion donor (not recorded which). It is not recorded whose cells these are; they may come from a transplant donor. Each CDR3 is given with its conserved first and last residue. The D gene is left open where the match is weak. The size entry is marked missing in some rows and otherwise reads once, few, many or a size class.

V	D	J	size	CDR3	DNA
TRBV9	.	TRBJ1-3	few	CASSGRNSGNTIYF	TGTGCCAGCAGCGGACGGAACTCTGGAAACACCATATATTTT
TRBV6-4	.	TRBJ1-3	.	CASTLGNPRHFGNTIYF	TGTGCCAGCACCCTAGGGAACCCACGACATTTTGGAAACACCATATATTTT
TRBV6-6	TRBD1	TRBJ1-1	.	CASSYAGQGNTEAFF	TGTGCCAGCAGTTACGCGGGACAGGGGAACACTGAAGCTTTCTTT
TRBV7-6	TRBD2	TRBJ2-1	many	CASSPLAGVDNEQFF	TGTGCCAGCAGCCCACTAGCGGGGGTTGACAATGAGCAGTTCTTC
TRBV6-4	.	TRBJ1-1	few	CASSASGLTEAFF	TGTGCCAGCAGTGCCTCAGGGCTAACTGAAGCTTTCTTT
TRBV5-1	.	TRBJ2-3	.	CASSPGVSTDTQYF	TGCGCCAGTAGCCCAGGGGTTAGCACAGATACGCAGTATTTT
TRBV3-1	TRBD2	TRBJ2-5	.	CASSQDISGVRTQYF	TGTGCCAGCAGCCAAGATATTAGCGGGGTAAGGACCCAGTACTTC
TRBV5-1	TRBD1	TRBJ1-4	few	CASSLGQGLREKLFF	TGCGCCAGCAGTCTAGGACAGGGGCTAAGGGAAAAACTGTTTTTT
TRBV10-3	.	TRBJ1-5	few	CAISEERGSQPQHF	TGTGCCATCAGTGAGGAGAGGGGTTCTCAGCCCCAGCATTTT
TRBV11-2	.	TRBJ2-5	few	CASSSTRQYQETQYF	TGTGCCAGCAGCTCAACGCGGCAGTACCAAGAGACCCAGTACTTC
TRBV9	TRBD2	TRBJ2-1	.	CASSVSGVDYNEQSF	TGTGCCAGCAGCGTTAGCGGGGTAGACTACAATGAGCAGTCCTTC
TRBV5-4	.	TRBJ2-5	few	CASSLDSRIETQYF	TGTGCCAGCAGCTTGGACTCAAGGATTGAGACCCAGTACTTC